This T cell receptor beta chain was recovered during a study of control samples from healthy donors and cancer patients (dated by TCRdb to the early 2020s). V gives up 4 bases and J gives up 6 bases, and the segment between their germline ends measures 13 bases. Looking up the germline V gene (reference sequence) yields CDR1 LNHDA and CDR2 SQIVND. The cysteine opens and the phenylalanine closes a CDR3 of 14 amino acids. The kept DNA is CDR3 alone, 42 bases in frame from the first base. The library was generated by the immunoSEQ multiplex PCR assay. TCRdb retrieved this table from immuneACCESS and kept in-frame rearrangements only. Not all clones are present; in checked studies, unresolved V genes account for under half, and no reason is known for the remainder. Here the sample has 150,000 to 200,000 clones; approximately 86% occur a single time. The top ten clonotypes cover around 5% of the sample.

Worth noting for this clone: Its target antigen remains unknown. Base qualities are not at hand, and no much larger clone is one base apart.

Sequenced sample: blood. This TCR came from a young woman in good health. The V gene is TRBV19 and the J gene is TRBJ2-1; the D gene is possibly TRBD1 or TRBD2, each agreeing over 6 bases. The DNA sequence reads TGTGCCAGTAGTACGGCCCCGGGGGCCAATGAGCAGTTCTTC. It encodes CASSTAPGANEQFF. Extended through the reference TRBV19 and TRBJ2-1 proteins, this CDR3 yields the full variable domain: DGGITQSPKYLFRKEGQNVTLSCEQNLNHDAMYWYRQDPGQGLRLIYYSQIVNDFQKGDIAEGYSVSREKKESFPLTVTSAQKNPTAFYLCASSTAPGANEQFFGPGTRLTVL.